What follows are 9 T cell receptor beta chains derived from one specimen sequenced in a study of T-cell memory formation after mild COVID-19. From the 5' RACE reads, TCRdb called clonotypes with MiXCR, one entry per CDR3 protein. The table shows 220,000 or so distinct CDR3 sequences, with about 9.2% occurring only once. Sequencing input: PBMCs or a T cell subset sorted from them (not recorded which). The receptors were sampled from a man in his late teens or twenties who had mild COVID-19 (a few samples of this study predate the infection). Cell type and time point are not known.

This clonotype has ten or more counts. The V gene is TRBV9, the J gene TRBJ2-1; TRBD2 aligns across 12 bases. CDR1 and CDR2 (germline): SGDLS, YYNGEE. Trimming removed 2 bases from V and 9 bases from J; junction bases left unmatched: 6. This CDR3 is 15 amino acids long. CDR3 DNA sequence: TGTGCCAGCAGCGTTGCACTAGCGGGGGGAGGTGAGCAGTTCTTC. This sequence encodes CASSVALAGGGEQFF.

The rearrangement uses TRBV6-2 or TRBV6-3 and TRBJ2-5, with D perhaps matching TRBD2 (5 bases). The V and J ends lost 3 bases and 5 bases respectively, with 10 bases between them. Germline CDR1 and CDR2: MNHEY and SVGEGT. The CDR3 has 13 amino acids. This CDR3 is CASSYPGSETQYF. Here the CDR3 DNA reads TGTGCCAGCAGTTATCCGGGGTCGGAGACCCAGTACTTC.

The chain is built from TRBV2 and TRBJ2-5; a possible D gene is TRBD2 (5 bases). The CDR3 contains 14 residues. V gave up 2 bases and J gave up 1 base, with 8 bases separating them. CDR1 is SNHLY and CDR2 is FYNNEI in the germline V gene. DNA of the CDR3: TGTGCCAGCAGTGAACGGGGTAGCCAAGAGACCCAGTACTTC. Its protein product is CASSERGSQETQYF.

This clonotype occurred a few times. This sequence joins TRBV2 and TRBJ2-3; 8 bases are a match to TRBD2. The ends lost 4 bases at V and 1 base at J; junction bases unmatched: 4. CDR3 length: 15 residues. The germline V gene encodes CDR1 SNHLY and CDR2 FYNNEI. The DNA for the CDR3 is TGTGCCAGCAGTGTCGGGCGGGGGGGCACAGATACGCAGTATTTT. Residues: CASSVGRGGTDTQYF.

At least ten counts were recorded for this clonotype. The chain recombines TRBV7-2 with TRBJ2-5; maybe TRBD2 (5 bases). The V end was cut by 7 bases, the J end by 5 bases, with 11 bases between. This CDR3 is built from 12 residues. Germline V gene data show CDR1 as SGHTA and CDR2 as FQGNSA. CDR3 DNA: TGTGCCAGCACCCCAACGGGGGAGACCCAGTACTTC. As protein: CASTPTGETQYF.

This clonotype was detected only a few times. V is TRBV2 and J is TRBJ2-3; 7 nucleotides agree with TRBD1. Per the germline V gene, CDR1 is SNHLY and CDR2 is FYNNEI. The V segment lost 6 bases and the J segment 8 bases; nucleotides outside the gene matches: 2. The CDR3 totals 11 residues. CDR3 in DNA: TGTGCCAGCAGCGCAGGGGGTACGCAGTATTTT. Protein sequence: CASSAGGTQYF. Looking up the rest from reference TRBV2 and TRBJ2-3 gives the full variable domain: EPEVTQTPSHQVTQMGQEVILRCVPISNHLYFYWYRQILGQKVEFLVSFYNNEISEKSEIFDDQFSVERPDGSNFTLKIRSTKLEDSAMYFCASSAGGTQYFGPGTRLTVL.

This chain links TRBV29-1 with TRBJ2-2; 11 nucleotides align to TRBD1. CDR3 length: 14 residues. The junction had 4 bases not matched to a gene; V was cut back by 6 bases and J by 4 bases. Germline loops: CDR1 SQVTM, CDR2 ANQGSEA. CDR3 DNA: TGCAGCGTAGCGGACAGGGGGCGCACCGGGGAGCTGTTTTTT. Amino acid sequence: CSVADRGRTGELFF.

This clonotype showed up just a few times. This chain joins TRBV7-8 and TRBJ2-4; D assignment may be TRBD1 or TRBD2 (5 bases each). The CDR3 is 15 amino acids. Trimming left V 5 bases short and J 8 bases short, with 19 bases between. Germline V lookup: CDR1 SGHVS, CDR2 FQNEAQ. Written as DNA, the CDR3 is TGTGCCAGCAGCCTCGGCCGGGACCCATGGGACATTCAGTACTTC. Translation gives CASSLGRDPWDIQYF.

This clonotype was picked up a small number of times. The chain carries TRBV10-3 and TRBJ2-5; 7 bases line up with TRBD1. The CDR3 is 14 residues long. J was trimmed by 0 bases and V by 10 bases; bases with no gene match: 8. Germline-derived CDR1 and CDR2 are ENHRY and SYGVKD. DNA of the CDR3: TGTGCCACTCAATTTGGGACAGACCAAGAGACCCAGTACTTC. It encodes CATQFGTDQETQYF.